This T cell receptor (beta chain) is from a study of CD8+ T cells in alopecia areata. Whole-study results and caveats: Normal scalp showed lower clonality than lesional scalp, especially alopecia totalis/universalis. Many expanded lesional clones remained in scalp and blood on tofacitinib.

Per the germline V gene, CDR1 is MNHEY and CDR2 is SMNVEV (reference sequence). The junction had 1 base not matched to a gene; V was cut back by 2 bases and J by 8 bases. This CDR3 contains 13 residues. cDNA serving as the sequencing template came from extracted, reverse transcribed RNA. Sequencing was performed with immunoSEQ multiplex PCR; in TCRdb, only in-frame clones are kept and a portion is missing. The data hold some 110,000 clones, with less than 75% observed a single time. Treatment of the sample: oral pan-JAK inhibitor, 5-10 mg twice daily. As regards this clone: What it binds is unknown.

The source of this sequence is a human donor with alopecia areata. The chain joins TRBV27 to TRBJ2-1; 9 positions agree with TRBD1. The starting material was CD8+ T cells sorted from blood, obtained at week 24, from a patient treated with tofacitinib. The CDR3 spells CASSLGQGYEQFF. CDR3 bases: TGTGCCAGCAGTTTAGGACAGGGGTATGAGCAGTTCTTC.